Below, 20 T cell receptor beta chains from the same sample are listed, as sequenced in a study of post-analysis software for immune sequencing data. Broader study findings: Higher frequency in patients than in controls was seen for roughly 5 TRBV segments, with TRBV5-6, TRBV5-1 and TRBV20-1 among them.

No antigen is known for these receptors. TCR beta libraries were prepared from cDNA with unique molecular identifiers. Each CDR3 protein gets one entry after TCRdb re-called the PCR reads with MiXCR. The sample carries about 500,000 distinct CDR3 sequences, 45% recorded once. Material for sequencing was blood. The receptor set was obtained from a girl under 18 with multiple sclerosis.

This CDR3 is CSVGTAWGTETQYF. The CDR3 coding sequence is TGCAGCGTAGGGACAGCCTGGGGGACAGAGACCCAGTACTTC. V usage is TRBV29-1 and J usage is TRBJ2-5; 7 bases map to TRBD1. V lost 6 bases to trimming and J lost 4 bases; unmatched junction nucleotides: 11. CDR1 and CDR2 (germline): SQVTM, ANQGSEA. This CDR3 has 14 amino acids.

This clonotype was detected only a few times. The CDR3 reads CASSQDSGANTGELFF. The CDR3 DNA sequence: TGCGCCAGCAGCCAAGATTCGGGGGCTAACACCGGGGAGCTGTTTTTT. The genes are TRBV4-1 and TRBJ2-2; D tentatively fits TRBD1 or TRBD2 (6 bases each). The V gene lost 0 bases and the J gene lost 2 bases, with 10 bases spanning the gap. Germline CDR1 is MGHRA and CDR2 is YSYEKL. CDR3 size: 16 residues.

The chain employs TRBV7-6 and TRBJ2-1; D unresolved. With 5 bases removed from V and 2 bases from J, the gap between germline ends came to 19 bases. Germline CDR1 SGHVS, CDR2 FNYEAQ. The length of the CDR3 is 17 residues. This CDR3 reads CASSGYPAVDPYNEQFF. The CDR3 DNA sequence: TGTGCCAGCAGCGGGTACCCTGCCGTGGACCCCTACAATGAGCAGTTCTTC. Full variable domain (rest looked up from reference TRBV7-6 and TRBJ2-1): GAGVSQSPRYKVTKRGQDVALRCDPISGHVSLYWYRQALGQGPEFLTYFNYEAQQDKSGLPNDRFSAERPEGSISTLTIQRTEQRDSAMYRCASSGYPAVDPYNEQFFGPGTRLTVL.

The chain couples TRBV5-1 to TRBJ2-7, with a tentative D call TRBD2 (5 bases). The germline V and J ends were trimmed by 1 base and 1 base, with 15 bases remaining between them. Germline assignment: CDR1 SGHRS and CDR2 YFSETQ. This CDR3 region has 16 residues. The CDR3 nucleotides read TGCGCCAGCAGCTTGAGCGGAGCGTCCCCTTCCTACGAGCAGTACTTC. Translation: CASSLSGASPSYEQYF.

This clonotype was picked up one time. The rearrangement joins TRBV30 to TRBJ2-1, with D perhaps TRBD2 (6 bases). The CDR3 has 16 residues. The germline V and J ends were trimmed by 2 bases and 4 bases, with 18 bases remaining between them. Germline V gene data show CDR1 as GTSNPN and CDR2 as SVGIG (reference sequence). The DNA of the CDR3 is TGTGCCTGGAGTTTCCGCGGGCTAGCGCAGTACAATGAGCAGTTCTTC. It specifies CAWSFRGLAQYNEQFF.

In its sample, this clonotype was seen a few times. This chain links TRBV7-2 with TRBJ1-2; tentatively, D is TRBD1 (6 bases). Germline V gives CDR1 SGHTA, CDR2 FQGNSA. V shed 5 bases and J shed 2 bases, with 15 bases lying between them. This CDR3 region has 15 residues. DNA of the CDR3: TGTGCCAGCAGCGAGGGGGGTCCCGGGAACTATGGCTACACCTTC. It specifies CASSEGGPGNYGYTF.

The rearrangement uses TRBV7-9 and TRBJ1-2, with unresolved D. Trimming removed 2 bases from V and 4 bases from J, with 17 bases in between. The CDR3 has 16 residues. Germline CDR1 and CDR2: SEHNR and FQNEAQ (reference sequence). The CDR3 region has the DNA TGTGCCAGCAGCTTATCTCGAGAGGGCGACATCTATGGCTACACCTTC. Its protein is CASSLSREGDIYGYTF.

The V and J genes are TRBV28 and TRBJ2-5, with D possibly TRBD2 on 7 matching bases. The assigned J gene may be wrong: the sequence end matches TRBJ2-7 better. Germline lookup yields CDR1 MDHEN and CDR2 SYDVKM. The CDR3 extends over 14 amino acids. The CDR3 DNA reads TGTGCCAGCCTAGGAGGCGGGGGCCCTCTCGAGCAGTACTTC. Its protein is CASLGGGGPLEQYF.

The gene calls are TRBV20-1 and TRBJ1-5; no definite D call. This CDR3 contains 15 residues. CDR1 is DFQATT and CDR2 is SNEGSKA in the germline V gene (reference sequence). Trimming shortened V by 0 bases and J by 3 bases, and 12 bases separated the two germline ends. CDR3 protein: CSARDLGIANQPQHF. The CDR3 region has the DNA TGCAGTGCTAGAGATTTGGGGATAGCCAATCAGCCCCAGCATTTT.

V and J are TRBV11-2 and TRBJ2-3; 9 nucleotides line up with TRBD2. Germline trimming cut 5 bases from V and 7 bases from J; bases unmatched to any gene: 10. Germline CDR1 and CDR2: SGHAT and FQNNGV. This CDR3 is built from 15 residues. The CDR3 loop is CASSPIAGVRNTQYF. As DNA, the CDR3 is TGTGCCAGCAGCCCCATAGCGGGAGTCAGGAATACGCAGTATTTT. The full variable domain, in which reference TRBV11-2 and TRBJ2-3 provide the parts outside the CDR3, is EAGVAQSPRYKIIEKRQSVAFWCNPISGHATLYWYQQILGQGPKLLIQFQNNGVVDDSQLPKDRFSAERLKGVDSTLKIQPAKLEDSAVYLCASSPIAGVRNTQYFGPGTRLTVL.

The V gene is TRBV9, the J gene TRBJ2-7; TRBD1 is a possible D gene (5 bases). CDR1 and CDR2 from the germline V gene are SGDLS and YYNGEE. The ends were cut back, 4 bases at V and 2 bases at J, with 13 bases in the middle. This CDR3 is 14 amino acids long. The CDR3 DNA is TGTGCCAGCAGCTCCAGGGCCTTAACCTACGAGCAGTACTTC. Translation gives CASSSRALTYEQYF.

The chain joins TRBV7-9 to TRBJ1-2; D might be TRBD1 (5 bases). The germline V and J ends were trimmed by 5 bases and 0 bases, with 13 bases remaining between them. The germline V gene has CDR1 SEHNR and CDR2 FQNEAQ (reference sequence). The CDR3 is 15 residues long. CDR3 in amino acids: CASSAQGLANYGYTF. In DNA, the CDR3 is TGTGCCAGCAGCGCTCAGGGCCTAGCTAACTATGGCTACACCTTC.

The chain uses TRBV12-3 or TRBV12-4 and TRBJ1-5; the D is unclear. Trimming shortened V by 1 base and J by 2 bases, and 12 bases separated the two germline ends. This CDR3 has 16 residues. CDR3: CASSLEARQGNQPQHF. The CDR3 region has the DNA TGTGCCAGCAGTTTAGAGGCAAGGCAGGGCAATCAGCCCCAGCATTTT.

The chain combines TRBV4-1 with TRBJ2-7; 12 bases line up with TRBD2. The CDR3 is 15 residues long. V lost 3 bases, J lost 7 bases, and 7 bases stayed unmatched. The germline V gene encodes CDR1 MGHRA and CDR2 YSYEKL. CDR3 protein: CASSQRLAGAWEQYF. The CDR3 DNA is TGCGCCAGCAGCCAGAGACTAGCGGGGGCCTGGGAGCAGTACTTC.

This clonotype occurred a few times. The chain couples TRBV20-1 to TRBJ2-7; TRBD1 or TRBD2 may be the D gene (5 bases each). The CDR3 covers 12 residues. Germline lookup yields CDR1 DFQATT and CDR2 SNEGSKA (reference sequence). Trimming pared 2 bases from V and 3 bases from J, leaving 8 bases between. This CDR3 is CSARRDHYEQYF. The CDR3 DNA reads TGCAGTGCTAGACGGGACCACTACGAGCAGTACTTC.

This clonotype was observed a few times. J is TRBJ2-7 and V is TRBV12-3 or TRBV12-4; D is possibly TRBD1 or TRBD2 (5 bases each). The CDR3 runs to 13 residues. Trimming shortened V by 6 bases and J by 2 bases, and 11 bases separated the two germline ends. The CDR3 region is CASSFSGPYEQYF. For the CDR3, the DNA is TGTGCCAGCAGCTTTTCGGGACCCTACGAGCAGTACTTC.

V gene TRBV27 combines with J gene TRBJ2-1; 11 bases fit TRBD2. Germline V gene data show CDR1 as MNHEY and CDR2 as SMNVEV (reference sequence). Trimming at V came to 5 bases and at J to 8 bases, leaving 8 bases not matched to a gene. This CDR3 has 15 residues. This chain's CDR3 is CASSLSGTSGDEQFF. In nucleotides, the CDR3 is TGTGCCAGCAGTCTCTCCGGGACTAGCGGTGATGAGCAGTTCTTC.

This chain links TRBV6-1 with TRBJ2-3; no clear D gene. CDR3 length equals 15 residues. V was cut by 4 bases and J by 1 base, with 12 bases left in between. Germline-derived CDR1 and CDR2 are MNHNS and SASEGT. Here the CDR3 reads CASSGRVPRTDTQYF. In DNA, the CDR3 is TGTGCCAGCAGTGGCCGGGTCCCCCGCACAGATACGCAGTATTTT.

This clonotype was counted only a few times. This CDR3 is CASSHLEGQGSHEQFF. As DNA, the CDR3 is TGTGCCAGCAGTCACCTTGAGGGACAGGGCAGCCATGAGCAGTTCTTC. The rearrangement links TRBV25-1 to TRBJ2-1; TRBD1 matches 9 bases. The CDR3 runs 16 residues. Germline values: CDR1 MGHDK, CDR2 SYGVNS. Trimming removed 5 bases from V and 8 bases from J; junction bases left unmatched: 13.

This clonotype has only a few counts. The rearrangement uses TRBV5-1 and TRBJ2-5, with D possibly being TRBD1 or TRBD2 (6 bases each). The V gene lost 4 bases and the J gene lost 5 bases, with 18 bases spanning the gap. This CDR3 has 15 residues. Germline CDR1 SGHRS, CDR2 YFSETQ. CDR3 loop: CASSVLTGAWETQYF. In DNA form, the CDR3 reads TGCGCCAGCAGCGTCTTGACGGGGGCCTGGGAGACCCAGTACTTC.